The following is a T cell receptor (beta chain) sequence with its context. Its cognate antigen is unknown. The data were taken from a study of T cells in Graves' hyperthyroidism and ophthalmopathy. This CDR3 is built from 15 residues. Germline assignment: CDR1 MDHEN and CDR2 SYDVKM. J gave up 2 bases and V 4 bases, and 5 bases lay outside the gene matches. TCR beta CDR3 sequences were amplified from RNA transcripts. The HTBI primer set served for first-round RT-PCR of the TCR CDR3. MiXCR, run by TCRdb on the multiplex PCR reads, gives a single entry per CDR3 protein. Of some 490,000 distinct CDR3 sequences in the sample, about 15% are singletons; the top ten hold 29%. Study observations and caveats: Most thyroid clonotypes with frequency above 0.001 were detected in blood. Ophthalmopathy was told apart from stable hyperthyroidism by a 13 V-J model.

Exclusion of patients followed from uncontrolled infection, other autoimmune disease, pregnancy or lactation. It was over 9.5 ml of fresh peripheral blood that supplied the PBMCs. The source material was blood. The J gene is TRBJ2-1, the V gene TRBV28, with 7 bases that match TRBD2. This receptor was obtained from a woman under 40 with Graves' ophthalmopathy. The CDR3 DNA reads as TGTGCCAGCAGTTCGGGGGGTCCCACCTACAATGAGCAGTTCTTC. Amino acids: CASSSGGPTYNEQFF.